The sequence of this T cell receptor (beta chain) was determined in a study of metastatic and nonmetastatic thyroid tumors. Study as a whole: For malignant and benign thyroid patients, tumor or nodule tissue and blood were the sources whose repertoires were compared. The study, taken as a whole, reports: The study reportedly found significantly higher TCR beta diversity in malignant thyroid tumors than benign nodules, in blood and tumor.

All patients reached thyroid surgery having received no treatment beforehand. In the original processing: Clinicopathological groups of papillary thyroid cancer showed CDR3 differences that were used to build a distant-metastasis classifier. From the PCR reads, TCRdb re-called clones with MiXCR. The V and J calls come from TCRdb's annotation, not from the publication. The sample records tens of thousands of clones, about 13% being singletons. Germline-derived CDR1 and CDR2 are MNHNS and SASEGT. The CDR3 contains 14 residues. Regarding this clone: The antigen remains unidentified. The germline gene is not matched at one end of the junction; a read error may be the cause.

This receptor was taken from a female donor with papillary thyroid cancer or a benign thyroid nodule (not recorded which). Some clones in this sample may be carry-over from other donors' samples. The sequenced sample consisted of blood. The rearrangement joins TRBV6-1 to TRBJ1-1; D gene ambiguous. The CDR3 bases are TGTGCCAGAAGTGTATGGGGAATGAACACTGAAGCTTTCTTT. Translating gives CARSVWGMNTEAFF.